A single sample gave rise to the 6 T cell receptor beta chains below, sequenced in a study of blood T cell repertoires in COVID-19. Repertoires were generated with immunoSEQ multiplex PCR, while TCRdb's copy carries only in-frame clones and drops some. Among about 250,000 clones listed, over 80% were seen once. Sequencing was carried out using PBMCs or T cells enriched from blood (not recorded which). Receptors were obtained from a woman in her twenties or thirties with acute COVID-19.

The chain combines TRBV6-5 with TRBJ2-1; 10 bases align to TRBD1. CDR3 length equals 13 residues. Trimming at V came to 6 bases and at J to 9 bases, leaving 5 bases not matched to a gene. CDR1 is MNHEY, CDR2 SVGAGI, per germline. This chain's CDR3 is CASSPGQGSEQFF. The CDR3 nucleotides are TGTGCCAGCAGCCCGGGACAGGGGTCTGAGCAGTTCTTC.

This clone has only a few counts. The chain combines TRBV5-4 with TRBJ2-6; 9 bases are a match to TRBD2. The V segment lost 1 base and the J segment 0 bases; nucleotides outside the gene matches: 11. Germline V CDR1 and CDR2: SGHNT, YYREEE (reference sequence). This CDR3 contains 20 residues. DNA of the CDR3: TGTGCCAGCAGCTTGCCCGGCGCGGGGGGGAAGAGCTCTGGGGCCAACGTCCTGACTTTC. Translating it yields CASSLPGAGGKSSGANVLTF.

J is TRBJ1-2 and V is TRBV27; 9 nucleotides align to TRBD1. Germline V gene sequence: CDR1 MNHEY, CDR2 SMNVEV (reference sequence). CDR3 length: 16 amino acids. Losses at the gene ends were 1 base for V and 1 base for J; bases not matched to a gene: 4. This CDR3 is CASSLWGTGLNYGYTF. CDR3 coding DNA: TGTGCCAGCAGTTTATGGGGGACAGGGCTTAACTATGGCTACACCTTC.

The gene calls are TRBV9 and TRBJ1-5; D unclear. Trimming removed 0 bases from V and 0 bases from J, with 10 bases in between. There are 16 residues in the CDR3. Germline V lookup: CDR1 SGDLS, CDR2 YYNGEE. CDR3: CASSVGEDYSNQPQHF. The CDR3 region has the DNA TGTGCCAGCAGCGTAGGAGAAGATTATAGCAATCAGCCCCAGCATTTT.

V gene TRBV13 combines with J gene TRBJ1-4; weak D call: TRBD1 (5 bases). CDR3 length: 14 residues. The germline V and J ends were trimmed by 4 bases and 10 bases, with 16 bases remaining between them. Germline V gene sequence: CDR1 PRHDT, CDR2 FYEKMQ (reference sequence). CDR3 in amino acids: CASSSNWGGGKLFF. The CDR3 coding sequence is TGTGCCAGCAGCTCCAATTGGGGCGGGGGAAAACTGTTTTTT.

This clone has only one observation. The chain joins TRBV27 to TRBJ1-5; 11 positions match TRBD1. The length of the CDR3 is 16 residues. The V gene's germline CDR1 is MNHEY and CDR2 SMNVEV (reference sequence). V was clipped by 5 bases and J by 5 bases; unmatched bases: 8. CDR3 in amino acids: CASSPGQGAWHQPQHF. CDR3 DNA: TGTGCCAGCAGTCCCGGACAGGGGGCCTGGCATCAGCCCCAGCATTTT.